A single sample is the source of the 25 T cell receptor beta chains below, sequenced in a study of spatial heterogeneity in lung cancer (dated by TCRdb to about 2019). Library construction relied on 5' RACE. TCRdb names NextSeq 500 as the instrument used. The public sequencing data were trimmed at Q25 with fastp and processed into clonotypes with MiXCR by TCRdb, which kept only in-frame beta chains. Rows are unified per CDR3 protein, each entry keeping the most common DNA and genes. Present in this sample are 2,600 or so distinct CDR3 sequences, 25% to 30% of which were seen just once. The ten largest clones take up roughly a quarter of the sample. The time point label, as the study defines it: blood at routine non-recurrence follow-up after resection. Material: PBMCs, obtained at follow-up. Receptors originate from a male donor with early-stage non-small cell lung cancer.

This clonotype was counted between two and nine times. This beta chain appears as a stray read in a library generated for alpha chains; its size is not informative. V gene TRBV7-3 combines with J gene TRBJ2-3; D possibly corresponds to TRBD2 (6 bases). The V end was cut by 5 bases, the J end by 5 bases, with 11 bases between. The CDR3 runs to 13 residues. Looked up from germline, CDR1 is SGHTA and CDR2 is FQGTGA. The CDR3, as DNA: TGTGCCAGCAGCACCCGGAGGGGAGATACGCAGTATTTT. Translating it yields CASSTRRGDTQYF.

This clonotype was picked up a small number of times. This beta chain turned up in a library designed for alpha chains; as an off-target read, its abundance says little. CDR3 sequence (DNA): TGTGCCAGCAGCCCGACTAGCGGGACAGATACGCAGTATTTT. Translation gives CASSPTSGTDTQYF. This chain uses TRBV7-2 with TRBJ2-3, with 10 bases identical to TRBD2. The CDR3 covers 14 residues. V shed 5 bases and J 3 bases; nucleotides not matched to a gene: 2. Germline V gene sequence: CDR1 SGHTA, CDR2 FQGNSA.

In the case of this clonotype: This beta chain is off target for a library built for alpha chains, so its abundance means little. For the CDR3, the DNA is TGCAGCGTTCTCCCGGGGGCCAATGAGCAGTTCTTC. Residues: CSVLPGANEQFF. V gene TRBV29-1 combines with J gene TRBJ2-1; D possibly uses TRBD1 or TRBD2 (6 bases each). This CDR3 has 12 residues. The germline V gene encodes CDR1 SQVTM and CDR2 ANQGSEA. The V gene lost 5 bases and the J gene lost 6 bases, with 11 bases spanning the gap.

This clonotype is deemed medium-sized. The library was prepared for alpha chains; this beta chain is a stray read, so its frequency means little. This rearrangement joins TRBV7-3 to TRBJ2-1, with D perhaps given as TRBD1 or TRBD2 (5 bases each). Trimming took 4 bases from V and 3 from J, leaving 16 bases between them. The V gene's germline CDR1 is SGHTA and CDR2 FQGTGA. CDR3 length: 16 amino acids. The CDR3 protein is CASSSTGRLDYNEQFF. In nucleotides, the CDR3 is TGTGCCAGCAGCTCGACGGGACGGCTTGACTACAATGAGCAGTTCTTC.

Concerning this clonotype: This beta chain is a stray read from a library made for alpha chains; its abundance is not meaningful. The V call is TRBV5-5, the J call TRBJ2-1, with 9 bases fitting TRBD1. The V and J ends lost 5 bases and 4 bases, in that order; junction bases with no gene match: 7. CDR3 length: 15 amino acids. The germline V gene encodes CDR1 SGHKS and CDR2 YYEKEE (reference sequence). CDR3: CASSEQGADYNEQFF. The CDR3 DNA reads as TGTGCCAGCAGTGAACAGGGGGCCGATTACAATGAGCAGTTCTTC. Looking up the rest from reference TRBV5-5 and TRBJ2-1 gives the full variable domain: DAGVTQSPTHLIKTRGQQVTLRCSPISGHKSVSWYQQVLGQGPQFIFQYYEKEERGRGNFPDRFSARQFPNYSSELNVNALLLGDSALYLCASSEQGADYNEQFFGPGTRLTVL.

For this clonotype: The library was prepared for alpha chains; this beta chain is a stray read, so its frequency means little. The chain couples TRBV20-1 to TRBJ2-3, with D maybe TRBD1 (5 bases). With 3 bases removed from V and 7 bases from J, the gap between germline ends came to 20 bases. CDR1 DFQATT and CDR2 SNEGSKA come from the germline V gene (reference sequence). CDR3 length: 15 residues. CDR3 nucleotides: TGCAGTGCTAGTGGGGCGGTAGCAGGCGGCAATACGCAGTATTTT. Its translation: CSASGAVAGGNTQYF.

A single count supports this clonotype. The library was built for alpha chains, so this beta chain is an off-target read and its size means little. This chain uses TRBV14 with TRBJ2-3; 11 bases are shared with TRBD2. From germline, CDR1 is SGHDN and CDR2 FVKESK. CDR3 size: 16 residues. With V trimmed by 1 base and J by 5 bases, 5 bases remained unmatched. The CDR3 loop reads CASSQVFLAGGDTQYF. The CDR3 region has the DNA TGTGCCAGCAGCCAAGTCTTCCTAGCGGGAGGAGATACGCAGTATTTT.

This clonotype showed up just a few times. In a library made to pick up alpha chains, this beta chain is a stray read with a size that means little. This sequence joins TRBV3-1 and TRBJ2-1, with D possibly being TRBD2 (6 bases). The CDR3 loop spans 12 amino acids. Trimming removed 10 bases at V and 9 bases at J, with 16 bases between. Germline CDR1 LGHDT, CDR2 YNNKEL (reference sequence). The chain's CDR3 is CATKGGSTEQFF. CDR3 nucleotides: TGTGCCACTAAAGGAGGGTCCACTGAGCAGTTCTTC.

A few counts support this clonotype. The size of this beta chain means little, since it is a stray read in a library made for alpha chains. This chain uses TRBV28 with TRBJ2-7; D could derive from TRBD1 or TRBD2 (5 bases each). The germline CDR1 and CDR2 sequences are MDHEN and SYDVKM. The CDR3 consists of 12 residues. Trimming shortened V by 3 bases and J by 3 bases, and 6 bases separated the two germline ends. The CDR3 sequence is CASSLGDYEQYF. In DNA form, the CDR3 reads TGTGCCAGCAGTTTGGGGGACTACGAGCAGTACTTC. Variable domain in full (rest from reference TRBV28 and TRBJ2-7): DVKVTQSSRYLVKRTGEKVFLECVQDMDHENMFWYRQDPGLGLRLIYFSYDVKMKEKGDIPEGYSVSREKKERFSLILESASTNQTSMYLCASSLGDYEQYFGPGTRLTVT.

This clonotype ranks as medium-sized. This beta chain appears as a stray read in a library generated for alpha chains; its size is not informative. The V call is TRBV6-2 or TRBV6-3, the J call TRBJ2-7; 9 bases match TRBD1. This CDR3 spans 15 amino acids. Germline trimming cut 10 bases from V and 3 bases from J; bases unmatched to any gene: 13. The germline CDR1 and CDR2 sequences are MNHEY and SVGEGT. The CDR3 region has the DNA TGTGCCATCGCCGGGACAGGGCTTCCGATCTACGAGCAGTACTTC. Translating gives CAIAGTGLPIYEQYF.

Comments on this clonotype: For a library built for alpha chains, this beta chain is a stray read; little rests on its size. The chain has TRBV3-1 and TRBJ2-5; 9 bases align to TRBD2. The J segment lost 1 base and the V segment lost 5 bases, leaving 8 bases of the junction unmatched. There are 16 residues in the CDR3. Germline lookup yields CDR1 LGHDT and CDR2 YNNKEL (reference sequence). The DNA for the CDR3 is TGTGCCAGCAGCATCCGACTACTAGCGGGCCAAGAGACCCAGTACTTC. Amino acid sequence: CASSIRLLAGQETQYF.

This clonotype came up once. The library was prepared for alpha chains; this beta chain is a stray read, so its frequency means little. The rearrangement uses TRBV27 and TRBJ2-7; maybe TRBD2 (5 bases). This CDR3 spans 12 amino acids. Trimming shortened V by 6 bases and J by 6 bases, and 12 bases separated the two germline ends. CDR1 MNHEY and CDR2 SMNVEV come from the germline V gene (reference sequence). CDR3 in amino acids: CASRRAMGEQYF. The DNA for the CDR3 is TGTGCCAGCAGGCGGGCAATGGGCGAGCAGTACTTC.

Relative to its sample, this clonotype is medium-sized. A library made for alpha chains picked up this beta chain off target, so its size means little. The CDR3 here is CASRRGGGYEQYF. DNA of the CDR3: TGTGCCAGCAGGCGTGGGGGCGGGTACGAGCAGTACTTC. The chain couples TRBV28 to TRBJ2-7, with D possibly TRBD1 on 6 matching bases. The CDR3 spans 13 residues. With 6 bases removed from V and 4 bases from J, the gap between germline ends came to 13 bases. Per germline, CDR1 MDHEN and CDR2 SYDVKM.

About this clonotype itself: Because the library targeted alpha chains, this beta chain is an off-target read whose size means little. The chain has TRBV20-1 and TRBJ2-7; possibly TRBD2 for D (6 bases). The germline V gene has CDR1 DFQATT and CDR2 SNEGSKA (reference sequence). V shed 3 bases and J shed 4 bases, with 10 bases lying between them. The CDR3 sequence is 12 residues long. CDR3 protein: CSASGRSYEQYF. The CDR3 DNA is TGCAGTGCTAGCGGGAGATCGTACGAGCAGTACTTC.

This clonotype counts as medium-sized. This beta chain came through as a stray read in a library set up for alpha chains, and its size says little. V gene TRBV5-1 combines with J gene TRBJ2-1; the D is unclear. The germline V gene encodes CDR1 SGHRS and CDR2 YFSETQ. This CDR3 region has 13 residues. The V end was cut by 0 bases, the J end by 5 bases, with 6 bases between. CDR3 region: CASSLDRNNEQFF. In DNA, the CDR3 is TGCGCCAGCAGCTTGGACCGGAACAATGAGCAGTTCTTC.

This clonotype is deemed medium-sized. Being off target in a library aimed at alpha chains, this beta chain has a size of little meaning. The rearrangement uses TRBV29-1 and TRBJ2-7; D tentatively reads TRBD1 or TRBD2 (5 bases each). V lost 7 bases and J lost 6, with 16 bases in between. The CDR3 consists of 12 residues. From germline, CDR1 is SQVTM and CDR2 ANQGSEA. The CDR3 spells CSGLGATREQYF. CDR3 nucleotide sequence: TGCAGCGGTCTCGGGGCAACTCGCGAGCAGTACTTC.

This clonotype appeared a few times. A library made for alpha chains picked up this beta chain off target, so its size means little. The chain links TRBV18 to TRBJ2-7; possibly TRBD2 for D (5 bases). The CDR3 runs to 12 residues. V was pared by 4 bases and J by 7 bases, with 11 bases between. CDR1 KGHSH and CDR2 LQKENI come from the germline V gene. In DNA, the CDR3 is TGTGCCAGCTCACGGGAGTCGAGGGAGCAGTACTTC. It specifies CASSRESREQYF.

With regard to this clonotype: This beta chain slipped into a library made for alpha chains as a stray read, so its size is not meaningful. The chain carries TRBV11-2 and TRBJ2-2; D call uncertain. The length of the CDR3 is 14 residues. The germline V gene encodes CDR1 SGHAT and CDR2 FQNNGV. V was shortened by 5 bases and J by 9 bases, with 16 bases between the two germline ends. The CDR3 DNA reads TGTGCCAGCAGCCGCCCGGTAGGAACCAGGGAGCTGTTTTTT. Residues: CASSRPVGTRELFF.

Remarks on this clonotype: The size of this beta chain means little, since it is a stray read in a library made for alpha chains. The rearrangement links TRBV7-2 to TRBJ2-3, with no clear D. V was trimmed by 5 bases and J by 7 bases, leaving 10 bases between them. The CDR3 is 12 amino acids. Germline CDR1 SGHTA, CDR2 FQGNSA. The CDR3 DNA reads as TGTGCCAGCAGCCCCCTGACTTATACGCAGTATTTT. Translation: CASSPLTYTQYF.

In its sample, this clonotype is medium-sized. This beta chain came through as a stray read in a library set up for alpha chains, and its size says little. The CDR3 spells CASSLEGLTLAEQYF. The CDR3 DNA follows: TGCGCCAGCAGCTTGGAAGGACTGACATTGGCCGAGCAGTACTTC. The chain is built from TRBV5-1 and TRBJ2-7; a possible D gene is TRBD2 (5 bases). The CDR3 loop spans 15 amino acids. Trimming pared 0 bases from V and 6 bases from J, leaving 16 bases between. Germline CDR1 SGHRS, CDR2 YFSETQ. Combining the CDR3 with reference TRBV5-1 and TRBJ2-7 gives the whole variable domain KAGVTQTPRYLIKTRGQQVTLSCSPISGHRSVSWYQQTPGQGLQFLFEYFSETQRNKGNFPGRFSGRQFSNSRSEMNVSTLELGDSALYLCASSLEGLTLAEQYFGPGTRLTVT.

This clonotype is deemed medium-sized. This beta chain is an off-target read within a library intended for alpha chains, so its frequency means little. For the CDR3, the DNA is TGTGCCAGCTCACCACAGGGGACCGGAGAGACCCAGTACTTC. Protein product: CASSPQGTGETQYF. This chain links TRBV18 with TRBJ2-5; the D call may be TRBD1 or TRBD2 (5 bases each). V lost 1 base and J lost 4, with 10 bases in between. The CDR3 length is 14 residues. Per germline, CDR1 KGHSH and CDR2 LQKENI.

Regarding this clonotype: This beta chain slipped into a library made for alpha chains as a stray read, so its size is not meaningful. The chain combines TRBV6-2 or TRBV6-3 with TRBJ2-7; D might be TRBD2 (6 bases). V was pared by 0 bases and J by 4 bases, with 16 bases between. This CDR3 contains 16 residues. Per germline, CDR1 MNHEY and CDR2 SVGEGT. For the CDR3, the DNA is TGTGCCAGCAGTTACTCGAGGGGTAGCGGACCTTACGAGCAGTACTTC. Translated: CASSYSRGSGPYEQYF.

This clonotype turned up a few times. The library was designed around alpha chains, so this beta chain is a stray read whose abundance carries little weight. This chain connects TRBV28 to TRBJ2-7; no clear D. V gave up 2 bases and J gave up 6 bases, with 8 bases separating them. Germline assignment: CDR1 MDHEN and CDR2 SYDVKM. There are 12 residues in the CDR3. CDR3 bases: TGTGCCAGCAGTTTAGGGGTCGGCGAGCAGTACTTC. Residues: CASSLGVGEQYF.

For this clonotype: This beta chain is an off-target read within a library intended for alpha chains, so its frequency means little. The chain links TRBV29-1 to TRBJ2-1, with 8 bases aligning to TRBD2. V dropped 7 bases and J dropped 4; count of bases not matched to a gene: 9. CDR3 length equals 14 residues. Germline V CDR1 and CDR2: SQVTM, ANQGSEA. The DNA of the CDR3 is TGCAGCGCCGCCACGGGACTAGAGTACAATGAGCAGTTCTTC. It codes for CSAATGLEYNEQFF.

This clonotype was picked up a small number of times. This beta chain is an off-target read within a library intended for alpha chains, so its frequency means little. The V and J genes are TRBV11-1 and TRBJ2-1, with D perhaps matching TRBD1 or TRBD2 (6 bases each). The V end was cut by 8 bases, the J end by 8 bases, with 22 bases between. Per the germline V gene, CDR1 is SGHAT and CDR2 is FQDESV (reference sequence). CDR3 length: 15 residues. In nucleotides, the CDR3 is TGTGCCAGCCGGCGAGGGGGAGGCCCTTCGGATGAGCAGTTCTTC. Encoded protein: CASRRGGGPSDEQFF. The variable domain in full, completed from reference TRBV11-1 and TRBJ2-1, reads EAEVAQSPRYKITEKSQAVAFWCDPISGHATLYWYRQILGQGPELLVQFQDESVVDDSQLPKDRFSAERLKGVDSTLKIQPAELGDSAMYLCASRRGGGPSDEQFFGPGTRLTVL.